This T cell receptor (beta chain) was documented in a study of cytomegalovirus exposure and HLA in healthy donors. PCR used 60 Vbeta primers and 13 Jbeta primers. Produced via immunoSEQ multiplex PCR; TCRdb's table is partial and in-frame only. The sample consists of 120,000 or so clones, about two thirds of them appearing once. Sequences were obtained from PBMCs. This TCR came from a man aged 25-40 years in good health and CMV-seronegative.

CDR3 residues: CASRGWAGSYEQYF. CDR3 nucleotide sequence: TGTGCCAGCAGAGGCTGGGCTGGCTCCTACGAGCAGTACTTC. The rearrangement links TRBV13 to TRBJ2-7; D ambiguous. CDR3 length equals 14 residues. The V gene's germline CDR1 is PRHDT and CDR2 FYEKMQ (reference sequence). Trimming shortened V by 6 bases and J by 0 bases, and 12 bases separated the two germline ends.